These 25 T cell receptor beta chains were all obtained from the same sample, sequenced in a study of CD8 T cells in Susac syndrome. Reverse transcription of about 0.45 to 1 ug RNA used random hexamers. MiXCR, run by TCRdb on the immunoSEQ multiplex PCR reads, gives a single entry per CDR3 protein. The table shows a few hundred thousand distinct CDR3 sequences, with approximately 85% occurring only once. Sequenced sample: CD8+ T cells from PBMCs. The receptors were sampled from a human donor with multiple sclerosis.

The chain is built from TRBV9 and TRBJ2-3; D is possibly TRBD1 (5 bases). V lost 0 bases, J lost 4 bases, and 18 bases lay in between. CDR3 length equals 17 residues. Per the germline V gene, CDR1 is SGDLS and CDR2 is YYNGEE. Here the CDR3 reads CASSVDPVLGPADTQYF. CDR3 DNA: TGTGCCAGCAGCGTAGATCCTGTATTGGGGCCCGCAGATACGCAGTATTTT.

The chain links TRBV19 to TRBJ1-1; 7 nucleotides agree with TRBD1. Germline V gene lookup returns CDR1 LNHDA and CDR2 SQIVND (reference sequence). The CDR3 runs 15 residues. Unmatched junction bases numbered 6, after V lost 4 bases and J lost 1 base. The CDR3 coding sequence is TGTGCCAGTAGTACACCGGGACAGAAGAACACTGAAGCTTTCTTT. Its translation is CASSTPGQKNTEAFF.

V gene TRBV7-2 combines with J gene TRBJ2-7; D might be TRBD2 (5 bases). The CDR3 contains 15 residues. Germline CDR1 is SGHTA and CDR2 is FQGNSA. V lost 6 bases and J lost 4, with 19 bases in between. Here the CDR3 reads CASSADREFGYEQYF. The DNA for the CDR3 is TGTGCCAGCAGTGCAGATAGGGAGTTCGGGTACGAGCAGTACTTC.

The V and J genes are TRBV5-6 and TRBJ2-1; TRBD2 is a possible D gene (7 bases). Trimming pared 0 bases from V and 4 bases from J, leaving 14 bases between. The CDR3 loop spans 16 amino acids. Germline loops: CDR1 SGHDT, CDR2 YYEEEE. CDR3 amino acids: CASSLGGGGPYNEQFF. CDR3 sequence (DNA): TGTGCCAGCAGCTTGGGAGGGGGAGGGCCTTACAATGAGCAGTTCTTC. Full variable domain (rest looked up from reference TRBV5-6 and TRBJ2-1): DAGVTQSPTHLIKTRGQQVTLRCSPKSGHDTVSWYQQALGQGPQFIFQYYEEEERQRGNFPDRFSGHQFPNYSSELNVNALLLGDSALYLCASSLGGGGPYNEQFFGPGTRLTVL.

The CDR3 protein is CASRVTRGRYEQYF. The CDR3 DNA is TGTGCCAGCAGAGTAACCAGGGGTAGATACGAGCAGTACTTC. The V call is TRBV28, the J call TRBJ2-7, with a tentative D call TRBD1 (6 bases). The V gene lost 6 bases and the J gene lost 4 bases, with 16 bases spanning the gap. This CDR3 has 14 amino acids. Per germline, CDR1 MDHEN and CDR2 SYDVKM.

The chain's CDR3 is CASSLNYGLAGVEEQYF. The DNA of the CDR3 is TGTGCCAGCAGCTTAAACTATGGGCTAGCGGGAGTCGAAGAGCAGTACTTC. The chain recombines TRBV7-3 with TRBJ2-7; 10 positions match TRBD2. Germline V CDR1 and CDR2: SGHTA, FQGTGA. The CDR3 totals 17 residues. Losses at the gene ends were 1 base for V and 7 bases for J; bases not matched to a gene: 13. Complete variable domain (other parts from reference TRBV7-3 and TRBJ2-7): GAGVSQTPSNKVTEKGKYVELRCDPISGHTALYWYRQSLGQGPEFLIYFQGTGAADDSGLPNDRFFAVRPEGSVSTLKIQRTERGDSAVYLCASSLNYGLAGVEEQYFGPGTRLTVT.

The chain's CDR3 is CASSGGGTSGKNEQFF. CDR3 bases: TGCGCCAGCAGCGGGGGCGGGACTAGCGGGAAAAATGAGCAGTTCTTC. V gene TRBV5-1 combines with J gene TRBJ2-1, with 13 bases lining up with TRBD2. CDR3 size: 16 residues. Germline loops: CDR1 SGHRS, CDR2 YFSETQ. Trimming removed 4 bases from V and 7 bases from J; junction bases left unmatched: 8.

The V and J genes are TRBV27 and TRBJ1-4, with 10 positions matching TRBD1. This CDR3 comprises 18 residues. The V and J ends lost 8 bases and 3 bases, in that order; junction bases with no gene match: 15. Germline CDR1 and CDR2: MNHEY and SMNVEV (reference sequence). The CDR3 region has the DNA TGTGCCAGCTCTACTTGGGACAGGGGAGGGAAGGCTAATGAAAAACTGTTTTTT. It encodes CASSTWDRGGKANEKLFF.

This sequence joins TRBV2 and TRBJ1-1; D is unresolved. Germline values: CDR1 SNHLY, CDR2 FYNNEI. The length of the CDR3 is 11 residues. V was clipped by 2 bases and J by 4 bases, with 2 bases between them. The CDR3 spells CASSESTEAFF. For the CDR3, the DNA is TGTGCCAGCAGTGAATCCACTGAAGCTTTCTTT.

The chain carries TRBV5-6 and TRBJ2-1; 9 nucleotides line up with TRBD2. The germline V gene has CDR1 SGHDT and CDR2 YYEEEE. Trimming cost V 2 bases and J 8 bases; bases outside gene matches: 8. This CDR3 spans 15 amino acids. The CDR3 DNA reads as TGTGCCAGCAGCTTAAGTAGCGGGAGTTTCCATGAGCAGTTCTTC. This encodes CASSLSSGSFHEQFF.

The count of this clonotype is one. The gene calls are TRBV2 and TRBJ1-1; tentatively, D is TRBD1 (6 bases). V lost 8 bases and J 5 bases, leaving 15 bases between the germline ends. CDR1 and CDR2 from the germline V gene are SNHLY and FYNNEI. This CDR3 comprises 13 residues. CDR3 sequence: CASLGGLGTEAFF. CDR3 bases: TGTGCCAGCTTGGGGGGGCTCGGGACTGAAGCTTTCTTT.

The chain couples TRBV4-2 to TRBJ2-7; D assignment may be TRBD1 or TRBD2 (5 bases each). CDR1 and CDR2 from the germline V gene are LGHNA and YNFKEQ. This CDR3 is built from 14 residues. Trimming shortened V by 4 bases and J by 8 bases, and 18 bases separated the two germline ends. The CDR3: CASSPQGGSWKQYF. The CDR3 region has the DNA TGTGCCAGCAGCCCCCAGGGTGGGAGCTGGAAGCAGTACTTC.

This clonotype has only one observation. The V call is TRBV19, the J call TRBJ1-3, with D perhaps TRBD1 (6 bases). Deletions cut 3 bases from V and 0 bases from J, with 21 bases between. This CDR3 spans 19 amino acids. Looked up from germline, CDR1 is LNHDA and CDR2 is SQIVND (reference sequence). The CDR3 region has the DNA TGTGCCAGTAGTATCCCACCGGGACATTGGAATTACTCTGGAAACACCATATATTTT. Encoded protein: CASSIPPGHWNYSGNTIYF.

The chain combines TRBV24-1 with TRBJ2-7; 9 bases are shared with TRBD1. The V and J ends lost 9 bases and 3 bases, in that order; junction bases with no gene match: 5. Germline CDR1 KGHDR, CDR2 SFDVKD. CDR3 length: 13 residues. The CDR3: CATGRDRDYEQYF. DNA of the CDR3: TGTGCCACCGGTAGGGACAGGGACTACGAGCAGTACTTC.

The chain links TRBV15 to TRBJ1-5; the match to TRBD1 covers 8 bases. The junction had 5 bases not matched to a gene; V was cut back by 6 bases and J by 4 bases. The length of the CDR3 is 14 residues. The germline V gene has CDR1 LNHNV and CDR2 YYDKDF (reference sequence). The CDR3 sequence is CATSSDRGNQPQHF. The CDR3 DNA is TGTGCCACCAGTAGTGACAGGGGAAATCAGCCCCAGCATTTT. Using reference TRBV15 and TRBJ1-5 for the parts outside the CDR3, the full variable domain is DAMVIQNPRYQVTQFGKPVTLSCSQTLNHNVMYWYQQKSSQAPKLLFHYYDKDFNNEADTPDNFQSRRPNTSFCFLDIRSPGLGDTAMYLCATSSDRGNQPQHFGDGTRLSIL.

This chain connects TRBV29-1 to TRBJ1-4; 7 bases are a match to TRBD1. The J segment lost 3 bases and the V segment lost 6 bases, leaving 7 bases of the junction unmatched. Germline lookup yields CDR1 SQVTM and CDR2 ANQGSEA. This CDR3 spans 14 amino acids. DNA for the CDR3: TGCAGCGTGGTACAGGGGATTGCTAATGAAAAACTGTTTTTT. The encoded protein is CSVVQGIANEKLFF.

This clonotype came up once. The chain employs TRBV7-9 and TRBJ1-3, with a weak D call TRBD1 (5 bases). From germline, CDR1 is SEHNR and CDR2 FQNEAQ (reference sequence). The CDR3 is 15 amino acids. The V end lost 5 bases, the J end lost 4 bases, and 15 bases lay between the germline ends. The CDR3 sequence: CASSRGTNQGNTIYF. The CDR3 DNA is TGTGCCAGCAGCCGAGGGACGAACCAGGGAAACACCATATATTTT. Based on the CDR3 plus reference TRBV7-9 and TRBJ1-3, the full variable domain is DTGVSQNPRHKITKRGQNVTFRCDPISEHNRLYWYRQTLGQGPEFLTYFQNEAQLEKSRLLSDRFSAERPKGSFSTLEIQRTEQGDSAMYLCASSRGTNQGNTIYFGEGSWLTVV.

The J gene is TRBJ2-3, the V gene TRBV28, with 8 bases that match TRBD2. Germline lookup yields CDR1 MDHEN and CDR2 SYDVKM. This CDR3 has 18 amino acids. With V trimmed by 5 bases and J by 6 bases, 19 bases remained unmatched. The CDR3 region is CASSPRLAPAGDVDTQYF. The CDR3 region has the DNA TGTGCCAGCAGTCCCCGTCTGGCACCAGCGGGAGATGTGGATACGCAGTATTTT.

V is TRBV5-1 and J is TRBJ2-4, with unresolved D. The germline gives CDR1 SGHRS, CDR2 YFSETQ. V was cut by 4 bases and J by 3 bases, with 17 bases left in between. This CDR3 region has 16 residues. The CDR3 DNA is TGCGCCAGCAGCACCTCCCGGGCCCTAGGCAAAAACATTCAGTACTTC. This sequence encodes CASSTSRALGKNIQYF.

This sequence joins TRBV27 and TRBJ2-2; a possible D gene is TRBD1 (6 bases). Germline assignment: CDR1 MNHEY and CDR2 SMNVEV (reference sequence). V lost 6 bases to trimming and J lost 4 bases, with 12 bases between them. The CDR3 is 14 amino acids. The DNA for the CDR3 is TGTGCCAGCAGCCCAGGGGCTTCCACCGGGGAGCTGTTTTTT. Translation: CASSPGASTGELFF.

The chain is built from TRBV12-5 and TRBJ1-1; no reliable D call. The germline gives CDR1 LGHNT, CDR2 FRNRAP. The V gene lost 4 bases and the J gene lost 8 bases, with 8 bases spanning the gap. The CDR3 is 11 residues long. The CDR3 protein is CASGYGSEAFF. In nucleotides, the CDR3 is TGTGCTAGTGGTTATGGCAGCGAAGCTTTCTTT.

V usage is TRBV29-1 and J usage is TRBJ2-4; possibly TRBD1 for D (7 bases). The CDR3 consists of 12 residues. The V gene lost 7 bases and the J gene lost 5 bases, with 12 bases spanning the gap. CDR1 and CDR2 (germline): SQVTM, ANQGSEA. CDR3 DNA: TGCAGCGCCGCGGGGACAGAAAACATTCAGTACTTC. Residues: CSAAGTENIQYF.

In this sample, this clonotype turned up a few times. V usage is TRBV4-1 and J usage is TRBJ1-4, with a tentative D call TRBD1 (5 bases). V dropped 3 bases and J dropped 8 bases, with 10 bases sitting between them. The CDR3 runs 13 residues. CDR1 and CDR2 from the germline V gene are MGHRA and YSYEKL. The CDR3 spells CASSQATVEKLFF. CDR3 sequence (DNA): TGCGCCAGCAGCCAGGCGACAGTCGAAAAACTGTTTTTT.

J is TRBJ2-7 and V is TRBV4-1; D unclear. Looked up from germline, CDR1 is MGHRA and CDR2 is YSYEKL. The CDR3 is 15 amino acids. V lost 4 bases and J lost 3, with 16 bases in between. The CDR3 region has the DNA TGCGCCAGCAGCCCCTCCAGAGCTCCGGGCTACGAGCAGTACTTC. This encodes CASSPSRAPGYEQYF.

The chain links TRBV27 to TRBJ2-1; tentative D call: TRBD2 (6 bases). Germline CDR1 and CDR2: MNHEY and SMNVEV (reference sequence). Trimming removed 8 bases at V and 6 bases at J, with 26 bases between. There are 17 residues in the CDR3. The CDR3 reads CASWSPRLDISANEQFF. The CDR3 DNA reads TGTGCCAGCTGGTCCCCGAGACTAGATATTAGTGCCAATGAGCAGTTCTTC.